Reported below is one T cell receptor (beta chain). Antigen: not known. These data come from a study of long-term antiretroviral therapy in people with HIV. The study's findings and limits: Diversity increased after ART yet remained lower than in transplant donor controls. Dominant in the repertoire at all time points were clones expanded before ART.

Running of the v3.0 immunoSEQ assay took place at survey level. Measured with immunoSEQ multiplex PCR; TCRdb has only the in-frame clones, and not every one. The sample holds 15,000 to 20,000 clones, 85% to 95% seen once. The ends were cut back, 4 bases at V and 4 bases at J, with 21 bases in the middle. Germline V gene lookup returns CDR1 SGHNT and CDR2 YYREEE (reference sequence). The CDR3 has 17 residues. This sequence originates from a man aged 25 to 45 with HIV. The chain has TRBV5-4 and TRBJ2-1, with TRBD1 as a possible D gene (8 bases). The source was unsorted PBMCs, collected approximately 11 years after starting antiretroviral therapy. Here the CDR3 DNA reads TGTGCCAGCAGCGACGACGAACAGGGGGGGTTGTACAATGAGCAGTTCTTC. It is translated as CASSDDEQGGLYNEQFF.